What follows are 28 T cell receptor beta chains derived from one specimen sequenced in a study of cytomegalovirus exposure and HLA in healthy donors. Using immunoSEQ multiplex PCR, the repertoire was profiled, and TCRdb retains in-frame clones only, with some absent. The sample contains some 160,000 clones, 85% to 90% of which appear only once. The sequencing input was PBMCs. The origin of the receptors is a man between 18 and 35 years old in good health and CMV-seronegative.

The chain links TRBV27 to TRBJ2-3; D unresolved. Trimming cost V 3 bases and J 0 bases, with 7 bases left between them. The CDR3 is 14 amino acids. Germline CDR1 is MNHEY and CDR2 is SMNVEV (reference sequence). The CDR3 sequence is CASSFGQSTDTQYF. As DNA, the CDR3 is TGTGCCAGCAGTTTTGGGCAGAGCACAGATACGCAGTATTTT.

CDR3 sequence reads: CAIPMGRGEDYGYTF. In DNA, the CDR3 is TGTGCCATCCCGATGGGCAGGGGCGAAGACTATGGCTACACCTTC. The rearrangement joins TRBV28 to TRBJ1-2; a possible D gene is TRBD1 (6 bases). The CDR3 spans 15 residues. V lost 10 bases and J 3 bases, leaving 21 bases between the germline ends. From germline, CDR1 is MDHEN and CDR2 SYDVKM.

This clone was counted once. The genes are TRBV5-8 and TRBJ2-3; 11 bases align to TRBD2. The CDR3 loop spans 15 amino acids. Germline V lookup: CDR1 SGHTS, CDR2 YDEGEE. The V segment lost 5 bases and the J segment 2 bases; nucleotides outside the gene matches: 4. The CDR3: CASRTTSGITDTQYF. CDR3 in DNA: TGTGCCAGCAGGACGACTAGCGGGATCACAGATACGCAGTATTTT.

The chain links TRBV7-2 to TRBJ2-1, with 11 bases fitting TRBD2. Germline V gene lookup returns CDR1 SGHTA and CDR2 FQGNSA. After removal of 5 bases from V and 6 bases from J, the junction contained 6 bases not matched to a gene. This CDR3 has 15 residues. The CDR3 spells CASSGWLAGGNEQFF. CDR3 in DNA: TGTGCCAGCAGCGGGTGGCTAGCGGGAGGCAATGAGCAGTTCTTC.

The chain uses TRBV29-1 and TRBJ2-4; 9 positions agree with TRBD2. The germline CDR1 and CDR2 sequences are SQVTM and ANQGSEA. CDR3 size: 16 residues. J lost 3 bases, V lost 0 bases, and 6 bases had no gene match. CDR3 nucleotides: TGCAGCGTTGAAGATCCGGCGGGAGGGGACAAAAACATTCAGTACTTC. This translates into CSVEDPAGGDKNIQYF.

The rearrangement links TRBV5-1 to TRBJ2-5; D gene uncertain. Looked up from germline, CDR1 is SGHRS and CDR2 is YFSETQ. The CDR3 has 13 amino acids. Trimming cost V 5 bases and J 3 bases, with 11 bases left between them. The CDR3 region is CASSQQGEETQYF. Here the CDR3 DNA reads TGCGCCAGCAGTCAACAAGGAGAAGAGACCCAGTACTTC.

The rearrangement joins TRBV5-1 to TRBJ1-1, with D unresolved. V lost 1 base, J lost 0 bases, and 7 bases lay in between. The CDR3 length is 14 residues. Germline CDR1 is SGHRS and CDR2 is YFSETQ. The CDR3 bases are TGCGCCAGCAGCTTGACAGATATGAACACTGAAGCTTTCTTT. This codes for CASSLTDMNTEAFF. The full variable domain, completed using reference TRBV5-1 and TRBJ1-1, is KAGVTQTPRYLIKTRGQQVTLSCSPISGHRSVSWYQQTPGQGLQFLFEYFSETQRNKGNFPGRFSGRQFSNSRSEMNVSTLELGDSALYLCASSLTDMNTEAFFGQGTRLTVV.

This clone was found a few times. V usage is TRBV19 and J usage is TRBJ1-5; 7 nucleotides match TRBD1. V dropped 7 bases and J dropped 7; count of bases not matched to a gene: 10. The CDR3 runs to 14 residues. Germline CDR1 reads LNHDA; CDR2 reads SQIVND (reference sequence). The CDR3 region is CASTLTGRRQPQHF. CDR3 bases: TGTGCCAGTACTCTGACAGGGAGGAGGCAGCCCCAGCATTTT.

V usage is TRBV28 and J usage is TRBJ2-5, with 9 bases matching TRBD1. Per the germline V gene, CDR1 is MDHEN and CDR2 is SYDVKM. CDR3 size: 14 residues. J was trimmed by 2 bases and V by 10 bases; bases with no gene match: 8. CDR3 sequence: CATFRTGVQETQYF. CDR3 in DNA: TGTGCCACCTTTCGGACAGGGGTACAAGAGACCCAGTACTTC.

The chain couples TRBV18 to TRBJ1-5, with TRBD1 identical over 9 bases. The germline V gene encodes CDR1 KGHSH and CDR2 LQKENI. With 3 bases clipped from V and 4 bases from J, the junction kept 4 bases outside the gene matches. This CDR3 is built from 15 residues. This CDR3 reads CASSPYDRGNQPQHF. In DNA form, the CDR3 reads TGTGCCAGCTCACCGTACGACAGGGGGAATCAGCCCCAGCATTTT.

The chain combines TRBV27 with TRBJ2-3; 7 nucleotides align to TRBD2. The CDR3 has 12 amino acids. The V gene end was trimmed by 6 bases and the J gene end by 7 bases; junction bases not matched to a gene: 4. The germline gives CDR1 MNHEY, CDR2 SMNVEV (reference sequence). The CDR3 coding sequence is TGTGCCAGCAGGGGGGGGGTGAATACGCAGTATTTT. It yields the protein CASRGGVNTQYF.

The gene calls are TRBV27 and TRBJ2-5; 8 nucleotides match TRBD2. After removal of 3 bases from V and 3 bases from J, the junction contained 6 bases not matched to a gene. This CDR3 contains 15 residues. Germline-derived CDR1 and CDR2 are MNHEY and SMNVEV (reference sequence). CDR3 residues: CASSFSLAGKETQYF. Here the CDR3 DNA reads TGTGCCAGCAGTTTCTCGCTAGCGGGTAAAGAGACCCAGTACTTC.

CDR3 region: CASSLGVAANTGELFF. The CDR3 bases are TGTGCCAGCAGCTTAGGGGTAGCGGCGAACACCGGGGAGCTGTTTTTT. The V call is TRBV11-2, the J call TRBJ2-2; TRBD2 is a possible D gene (6 bases). Germline-derived CDR1 and CDR2 are SGHAT and FQNNGV. V dropped 1 base and J dropped 0 bases, with 9 bases sitting between them. There are 16 residues in the CDR3.

Worth noting for this clone: A junction boundary mismatches the germline segment, possibly from a read error. The chain has TRBV7-7 and TRBJ2-2; possibly TRBD1 for D (5 bases). The CDR3 extends over 14 amino acids. From germline, CDR1 is SSHAT and CDR2 FNYEAQ (reference sequence). The CDR3 nucleotides are TGTGCTAGCAGCTTAGTGCAGGGAACCGGGGAGCTGTTTTTT. Translating it yields CASSLVQGTGELFF.

This rearrangement joins TRBV5-4 to TRBJ1-5; D is ambiguous. The CDR3 length is 13 residues. Germline CDR1 SGHNT, CDR2 YYREEE (reference sequence). V lost 4 bases and J lost 5, with 10 bases in between. The CDR3 nucleotides read TGTGCCAGCAGCCGCGGGAGTGATCAGCCCCAGCATTTT. As protein: CASSRGSDQPQHF.

The chain has TRBV5-6 and TRBJ2-2; D unclear. This CDR3 has 16 residues. CDR1 is SGHDT, CDR2 YYEEEE, per germline. V was pared by 4 bases and J by 6 bases, with 19 bases between. CDR3 nucleotide sequence: TGTGCCAGCAGCCAGCAACTTATTCGGGTATCCGGGGAGCTGTTTTTT. Protein: CASSQQLIRVSGELFF.

The V call is TRBV27, the J call TRBJ1-1; D perhaps matches TRBD1 (5 bases). Between the trimmed V and J ends, which lost 5 bases and 0 bases, there was a span of 13 bases. This CDR3 is 15 amino acids long. Germline V gives CDR1 MNHEY, CDR2 SMNVEV (reference sequence). In DNA, the CDR3 is TGTGCCAGCAGTCTGTTGACAGCTTTGAACACTGAAGCTTTCTTT. As protein: CASSLLTALNTEAFF.

This clone was seen once. The chain combines TRBV28 with TRBJ2-2, with unresolved D. Germline CDR1 MDHEN, CDR2 SYDVKM. This CDR3 is built from 14 residues. The V and J ends lost 7 bases and 7 bases respectively, with 16 bases between them. The CDR3 DNA follows: TGTGCCAGCAAGCCCGCCTTGACTGTCGGGGAGCTGTTTTTT. Amino acids: CASKPALTVGELFF.

The V gene is TRBV27, the J gene TRBJ2-2, with D maybe TRBD1 (6 bases). The CDR3 length is 14 residues. V lost 2 bases, J lost 7 bases, and 11 bases lay in between. Looked up from germline, CDR1 is MNHEY and CDR2 is SMNVEV (reference sequence). CDR3 bases: TGTGCCAGCAGTTTAATACAGGGCGACGGGGAGCTGTTTTTT. This encodes CASSLIQGDGELFF.

This clone showed up just once. The chain joins TRBV19 to TRBJ1-1, with D possibly TRBD1 on 5 matching bases. CDR1 LNHDA and CDR2 SQIVND come from the germline V gene (reference sequence). Trimming took off 7 bases at V and 3 bases at J, with 15 bases between the two ends. This CDR3 is built from 14 residues. The CDR3 loop reads CASTMGRPDTEAFF. The CDR3 coding sequence is TGTGCCAGTACCATGGGGCGGCCGGACACTGAAGCTTTCTTT. The entire variable domain, with the rest obtained from reference TRBV19 and TRBJ1-1, is as follows: DGGITQSPKYLFRKEGQNVTLSCEQNLNHDAMYWYRQDPGQGLRLIYYSQIVNDFQKGDIAEGYSVSREKKESFPLTVTSAQKNPTAFYLCASTMGRPDTEAFFGQGTRLTVV.

This chain uses TRBV19 with TRBJ2-3, with 8 bases that match TRBD1. Germline CDR1 and CDR2: LNHDA and SQIVND (reference sequence). The J segment lost 2 bases and the V segment lost 3 bases, leaving 13 bases of the junction unmatched. The CDR3 spans 18 residues. The CDR3 bases are TGTGCCAGTAGTATTGCCTCTCGCAGGGGGCGGGACACAGATACGCAGTATTTT. It encodes CASSIASRRGRDTDTQYF.

The chain combines TRBV7-6 with TRBJ2-7; possible D gene TRBD2, 6 bases. Trimming shortened V by 1 base and J by 1 base, and 8 bases separated the two germline ends. The V gene's germline CDR1 is SGHVS and CDR2 FNYEAQ. The CDR3 is made up of 14 amino acids. The DNA of the CDR3 is TGTGCCAGCAGCTTAGTGGAGGGGTCCTACGAGCAGTACTTC. This gives the protein CASSLVEGSYEQYF. Using reference TRBV7-6 and TRBJ2-7 for the parts outside the CDR3, the full variable domain is GAGVSQSPRYKVTKRGQDVALRCDPISGHVSLYWYRQALGQGPEFLTYFNYEAQQDKSGLPNDRFSAERPEGSISTLTIQRTEQRDSAMYRCASSLVEGSYEQYFGPGTRLTVT.

CDR3 amino acids: CASSQGQGHQPQHF. The CDR3 DNA reads as TGTGCCAGCAGCCAAGGACAGGGGCACCAGCCCCAGCATTTT. The gene calls are TRBV28 and TRBJ1-5, with 9 bases fitting TRBD1. CDR3 size: 14 residues. V trimming: 6 bases; J trimming: 7 bases; junction bases outside the gene matches: 7. Germline V gene lookup returns CDR1 MDHEN and CDR2 SYDVKM. The variable domain in full, completed from reference TRBV28 and TRBJ1-5, reads DVKVTQSSRYLVKRTGEKVFLECVQDMDHENMFWYRQDPGLGLRLIYFSYDVKMKEKGDIPEGYSVSREKKERFSLILESASTNQTSMYLCASSQGQGHQPQHFGDGTRLSIL.

The chain joins TRBV30 to TRBJ2-5; TRBD2 aligns across 8 bases. CDR1 and CDR2 from the germline V gene are GTSNPN and SVGIG (reference sequence). The CDR3 has 15 residues. Germline trimming cut 8 bases from V and 2 bases from J; bases unmatched to any gene: 13. The CDR3 nucleotides are TGTGCCGGGGACGTTTTATCTAGCGGGCAAGAGACCCAGTACTTC. Its protein product is CAGDVLSSGQETQYF.

The chain couples TRBV10-3 to TRBJ2-1; TRBD2 might be the D (5 bases). This CDR3 is built from 16 residues. The V and J ends lost 0 bases and 2 bases respectively, with 11 bases between them. The germline CDR1 and CDR2 sequences are ENHRY and SYGVKD. DNA of the CDR3: TGTGCCATCAGTGAGTCCCGGGGAGTAGCCTACAATGAGCAGTTCTTC. This sequence encodes CAISESRGVAYNEQFF.

This clone was seen a handful of times. The chain combines TRBV5-1 with TRBJ2-3, with TRBD2 identical over 13 bases. The CDR3 has 18 residues. From germline, CDR1 is SGHRS and CDR2 YFSETQ. J was trimmed by 3 bases and V by 2 bases; bases with no gene match: 9. Here the CDR3 reads CASSLRLAGGPWTDTQYF. The CDR3 DNA is TGCGCCAGCAGCTTAAGACTAGCGGGGGGCCCCTGGACAGATACGCAGTATTTT.

The rearrangement joins TRBV27 to TRBJ2-2; TRBD1 aligns across 9 bases. Per germline, CDR1 MNHEY and CDR2 SMNVEV (reference sequence). V lost 1 base, J lost 5 bases, and 8 bases stayed unmatched. The CDR3 runs 17 residues. This CDR3 reads CASSLFIGQGSTGELFF. The CDR3 region has the DNA TGTGCCAGCAGTTTATTTATAGGACAGGGGAGTACCGGGGAGCTGTTTTTT.

The V and J genes are TRBV19 and TRBJ2-1, with a tentative D call TRBD2 (7 bases). CDR3 length: 16 amino acids. Deletions cut 0 bases from V and 4 bases from J, with 13 bases between. Per germline, CDR1 LNHDA and CDR2 SQIVND (reference sequence). The CDR3: CASSIDRGGVYNEQFF. The CDR3 nucleotides read TGTGCCAGTAGTATAGATCGAGGGGGGGTTTACAATGAGCAGTTCTTC.